This TCR beta chain was identified in a study of regulatory T cells in long-lasting Graves disease. CDR3 length: 15 residues. CDR1 is LGHDT, CDR2 YNNKEL, per germline (reference sequence). V was shortened by 1 base and J by 7 bases, with 16 bases between the two germline ends. Time point described: newly diagnosed GD, antithyroid drugs for less than 3 months. TCR sequences were obtained from RNA taken from PBMCs. Construction of the TCR beta libraries employed iRepertoire HTBI primers in conjunction with Arm-PCR of CDR3 regions. MiXCR, run by TCRdb on the multiplex PCR reads, gives a single entry per CDR3 protein. The sample records about 620,000 distinct CDR3 sequences, around 15% being singletons. Overall study results and limits: Persistent cases favored TRBV28, TRBJ1-2 and TRBJ2-5.

A word on this clonotype: Its matching antigen is unknown.

Another study also made use of these data, one on T cells in Graves' hyperthyroidism and ophthalmopathy. That study adds: Progression to ophthalmopathy was predicted a median of 6.5 months early.

The starting material was peripheral blood mononuclear cells (PBMCs), obtained at new diagnosis, from a patient treated with antithyroid drugs. This sequence joins TRBV3-1 and TRBJ1-1; TRBD1 is a possible D gene (5 bases). The sequence came from a young woman with Graves disease. The CDR3 DNA sequence: TGTGCCAGCAGCCAAGTTTTCGGGGCAGGGAGTGAAGCTTTCTTT. Amino acid sequence: CASSQVFGAGSEAFF.